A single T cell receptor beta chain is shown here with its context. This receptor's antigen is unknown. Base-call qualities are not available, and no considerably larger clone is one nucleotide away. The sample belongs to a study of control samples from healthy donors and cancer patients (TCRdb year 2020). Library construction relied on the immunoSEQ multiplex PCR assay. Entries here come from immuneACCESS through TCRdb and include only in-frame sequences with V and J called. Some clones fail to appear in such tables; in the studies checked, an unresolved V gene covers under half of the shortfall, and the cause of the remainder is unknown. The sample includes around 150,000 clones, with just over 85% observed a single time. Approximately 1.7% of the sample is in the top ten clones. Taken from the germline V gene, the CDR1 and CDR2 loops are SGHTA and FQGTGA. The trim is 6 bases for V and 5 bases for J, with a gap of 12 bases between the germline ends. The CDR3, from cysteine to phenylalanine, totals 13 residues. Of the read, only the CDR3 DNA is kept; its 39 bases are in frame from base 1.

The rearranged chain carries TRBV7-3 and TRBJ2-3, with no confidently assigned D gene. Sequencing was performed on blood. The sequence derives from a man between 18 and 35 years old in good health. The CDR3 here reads CASSIPGGDTQYF. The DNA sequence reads TGTGCCAGCAGTATACCCGGTGGAGATACGCAGTATTTT.